This record concerns one T cell receptor (beta chain) sequence. What it binds is unknown. TCRdb's table, derived via immunoSEQ multiplex PCR, lists solely in-frame clones and lacks some. The data contain around 18,000 clones, around 85% of them singletons. Germline lookup yields CDR1 MNHNS and CDR2 SASEGT. V gave up 3 bases and J gave up 3 bases, with 15 bases separating them. The CDR3 runs 15 residues. This sample stems from a study of OX40 agonist ivuxolimab in advanced cancers. The wider study: The treatment was a fully human IgG2 OX40 agonist, ivuxolimab. The study, taken as a whole, reports: The average count of expanded clones was higher among CD8+ T cells than among CD4+.

Sequenced here: CD4+ or CD8+ T cells sorted from blood, sampled in a trial of the OX40 agonist ivuxolimab. This clonotype originated in an adult with an advanced solid tumor such as melanoma, head and neck, liver or kidney cancer. J is TRBJ2-7 and V is TRBV6-1; D unclear. CDR3: CASSEASLGRYEQYF. CDR3 nucleotides: TGTGCCAGCAGTGAGGCCAGTCTAGGACGCTACGAGCAGTACTTC.